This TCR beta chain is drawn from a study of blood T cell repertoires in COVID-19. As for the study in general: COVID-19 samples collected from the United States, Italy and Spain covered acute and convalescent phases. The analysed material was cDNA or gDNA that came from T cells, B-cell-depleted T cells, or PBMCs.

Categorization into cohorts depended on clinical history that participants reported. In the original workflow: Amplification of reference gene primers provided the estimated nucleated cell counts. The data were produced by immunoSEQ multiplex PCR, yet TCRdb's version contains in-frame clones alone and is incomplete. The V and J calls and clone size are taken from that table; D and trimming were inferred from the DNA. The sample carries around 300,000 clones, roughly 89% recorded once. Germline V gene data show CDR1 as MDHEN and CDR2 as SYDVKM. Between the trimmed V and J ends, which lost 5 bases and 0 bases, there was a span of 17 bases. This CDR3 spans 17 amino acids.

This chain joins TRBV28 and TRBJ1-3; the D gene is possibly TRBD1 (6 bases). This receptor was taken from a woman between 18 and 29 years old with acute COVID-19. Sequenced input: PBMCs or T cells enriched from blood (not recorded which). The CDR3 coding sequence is TGTGCCAGCAGTCCCACGCTAGGGGGGGGCTCTGGAAACACCATATATTTT. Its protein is CASSPTLGGGSGNTIYF.